Listed here are 30 T cell receptor beta chains from one sample, sequenced in a study of T cell repertoires in cytomegalovirus infection. TCRdb re-derived calls from the reads in MiXCR, one entry per CDR3 protein. The repertoire holds around 530,000 distinct CDR3 sequences, with approximately 25% as singletons. The sequenced material came from PBMCs. Receptor source: a human donor in good health (CMV status not recorded). Some clones in this sample may be carry-over from other donors' samples.

This clonotype has at least ten counts. The gene calls are TRBV20-1 and TRBJ1-2; the match to TRBD1 covers 7 bases. V shed 0 bases, J shed 7 bases, and the junction held 14 bases outside the gene matches. Germline CDR1 is DFQATT and CDR2 is SNEGSKA (reference sequence). The CDR3 has 16 amino acids. CDR3 DNA: TGCAGTGCTAGAGACCCTCCGGAGGGGGCGGGTTCTGGCTACACCTTC. It is translated as CSARDPPEGAGSGYTF.

The chain links TRBV7-2 to TRBJ1-2; TRBD1 might be the D (6 bases). Germline V gives CDR1 SGHTA, CDR2 FQGNSA. Between the trimmed V and J ends, which lost 3 bases and 3 bases, there was a span of 11 bases. The CDR3 contains 14 residues. The CDR3 spells CASSFRTADYGYTF. CDR3 nucleotides: TGTGCCAGCAGCTTTAGGACAGCAGACTATGGCTACACCTTC.

This sequence joins TRBV3-1 and TRBJ2-5, with 10 bases lining up with TRBD2. Trimming took 4 bases from V and 5 from J; bases not matched to a gene: 13. CDR1 is LGHDT and CDR2 is YNNKEL in the germline V gene (reference sequence). The CDR3 is 17 residues long. The CDR3 region is CASSPRGASGSWETQYF. CDR3 bases: TGTGCCAGCAGCCCCCGGGGAGCTAGCGGGAGCTGGGAGACCCAGTACTTC.

The genes are TRBV6-1 and TRBJ2-1, with 12 bases fitting TRBD2. Germline values: CDR1 MNHNS, CDR2 SASEGT. The V segment lost 6 bases and the J segment 4 bases; nucleotides outside the gene matches: 4. The CDR3 runs 15 residues. This CDR3 is CASSQTSGGYNEQFF. CDR3 nucleotides: TGTGCCAGCAGCCAGACTAGCGGGGGTTACAATGAGCAGTTCTTC.

This clonotype has more than one count but fewer than ten. The rearrangement joins TRBV7-6 to TRBJ2-7; 11 bases match TRBD2. Germline V gives CDR1 SGHVS, CDR2 FNYEAQ. V dropped 3 bases and J dropped 6; count of bases not matched to a gene: 13. The CDR3 totals 17 residues. The CDR3 loop is CASSFYTSGRSLSEQYF. The CDR3 DNA sequence: TGTGCCAGCAGCTTTTATACTAGCGGGAGATCTTTAAGCGAGCAGTACTTC. Filled out from reference TRBV7-6 and TRBJ2-7, the complete variable domain reads GAGVSQSPRYKVTKRGQDVALRCDPISGHVSLYWYRQALGQGPEFLTYFNYEAQQDKSGLPNDRFSAERPEGSISTLTIQRTEQRDSAMYRCASSFYTSGRSLSEQYFGPGTRLTVT.

This clonotype showed up just a few times. The rearrangement links TRBV28 to TRBJ1-5; TRBD1 might be the D (5 bases). The germline gives CDR1 MDHEN, CDR2 SYDVKM. V shed 6 bases and J shed 7 bases, with 19 bases lying between them. The CDR3 runs to 15 residues. In DNA form, the CDR3 reads TGTGCCAGCAGGTCCTCCGGGGGGGAAGGACAGCCCCAGCATTTT. This encodes CASRSSGGEGQPQHF.

This clonotype was detected ten times or more. The chain has TRBV7-2 and TRBJ2-1, with D perhaps matching TRBD2 (5 bases). Germline-derived CDR1 and CDR2 are SGHTA and FQGNSA. The ends were cut back, 6 bases at V and 12 bases at J, with 21 bases in the middle. This CDR3 has 14 residues. CDR3 nucleotide sequence: TGTGCCAGCAGTTCTACTTCCGGGCTCCGGGGGCAGTTCTTC. Encoded protein: CASSSTSGLRGQFF.

This clonotype was detected only a few times. The gene calls are TRBV7-9 and TRBJ2-2, with 7 bases lining up with TRBD1. The V gene end was trimmed by 5 bases and the J gene end by 5 bases; junction bases not matched to a gene: 14. In germline, CDR1 is SEHNR, CDR2 FQNEAQ (reference sequence). This CDR3 region has 17 residues. The CDR3 protein is CASSLPETGYGTGELFF. Here the CDR3 DNA reads TGTGCCAGCAGCCTTCCCGAGACAGGGTACGGGACCGGGGAGCTGTTTTTT. Complete variable domain (other parts from reference TRBV7-9 and TRBJ2-2): DTGVSQNPRHKITKRGQNVTFRCDPISEHNRLYWYRQTLGQGPEFLTYFQNEAQLEKSRLLSDRFSAERPKGSFSTLEIQRTEQGDSAMYLCASSLPETGYGTGELFFGEGSRLTVL.

This clonotype has just a few counts. The CDR3 loop is CASSSLRLAETQYF. DNA for the CDR3: TGTGCCAGCAGCTCACTTAGACTAGCAGAGACCCAGTACTTC. This chain links TRBV5-6 with TRBJ2-5, with 7 bases identical to TRBD2. Trimming took 3 bases from V and 4 from J; bases not matched to a gene: 6. The CDR3 contains 14 residues. Germline V gives CDR1 SGHDT, CDR2 YYEEEE.

This clonotype was counted a few times. This chain links TRBV2 with TRBJ1-5; no firm D call. Germline assignment: CDR1 SNHLY and CDR2 FYNNEI. V was trimmed by 7 bases and J by 2 bases, leaving 18 bases between them. The CDR3 sequence is 16 residues long. CDR3 amino acids: CASKAFDTSRNQPQHF. Here the CDR3 DNA reads TGTGCCAGCAAGGCGTTCGACACCTCTCGCAATCAGCCCCAGCATTTT.

This clonotype was detected many times. The V gene is TRBV11-2, the J gene TRBJ2-1; tentatively, D is TRBD1 or TRBD2 (9 bases each). This CDR3 is 22 amino acids long. V was cut by 3 bases and J by 4 bases, with 34 bases left in between. The germline gives CDR1 SGHAT, CDR2 FQNNGV. CDR3 nucleotides: TGTGCCAGCAGCTTCACAGGGGGCAGGCTAGCGGGGAGGCAATCTCAGTACAATGAGCAGTTCTTC. This encodes CASSFTGGRLAGRQSQYNEQFF. The complete variable domain, with remaining parts taken from reference TRBV11-2 and TRBJ2-1, reads EAGVAQSPRYKIIEKRQSVAFWCNPISGHATLYWYQQILGQGPKLLIQFQNNGVVDDSQLPKDRFSAERLKGVDSTLKIQPAKLEDSAVYLCASSFTGGRLAGRQSQYNEQFFGPGTRLTVL.

This clonotype showed up many times. The chain carries TRBV7-6 and TRBJ2-1; 10 bases fit TRBD2. Trimming at V came to 3 bases and at J to 2 bases, leaving 4 bases not matched to a gene. Germline CDR1 SGHVS, CDR2 FNYEAQ. The CDR3 has 16 residues. The CDR3 coding sequence is TGTGCCAGCAGCTTGGCCGGGACTAGCGCCTACAATGAGCAGTTCTTC. This gives the protein CASSLAGTSAYNEQFF.

This clonotype was seen many times. The chain combines TRBV6-5 with TRBJ2-5; 12 bases agree with TRBD1. After removal of 5 bases from V and 5 bases from J, the junction contained 6 bases not matched to a gene. Germline V CDR1 and CDR2: MNHEY, SVGAGI. The CDR3 extends over 15 amino acids. CDR3 nucleotides: TGTGCCAGCAGTCCGGGGACAGGGGGCAGGGAGACCCAGTACTTC. Encoded protein: CASSPGTGGRETQYF.

This clonotype appeared a few times. This rearrangement joins TRBV20-1 to TRBJ2-3; 13 bases are a match to TRBD2. The ends lost 4 bases at V and 6 bases at J; junction bases unmatched: 7. Germline V gives CDR1 DFQATT, CDR2 SNEGSKA (reference sequence). The CDR3 has 15 residues. The DNA for the CDR3 is TGCAGTGCTACTGGACTAGCGGGAGTTGCGGATACGCAGTATTTT. It codes for CSATGLAGVADTQYF.

This clonotype was seen many times. The CDR3 sequence is CASSGTSGSYEQFF. The CDR3 coding sequence is TGTGCCAGCAGCGGGACTAGCGGGAGTTATGAGCAGTTCTTC. This chain uses TRBV7-2 with TRBJ2-1, with 14 bases fitting TRBD2. The CDR3 totals 14 residues. The germline CDR1 and CDR2 sequences are SGHTA and FQGNSA. With V trimmed by 5 bases and J by 8 bases, 2 bases remained unmatched.

This chain links TRBV20-1 with TRBJ1-6; D is ambiguous. The CDR3 has 16 residues. V lost 0 bases and J 3 bases, leaving 12 bases between the germline ends. Germline V lookup: CDR1 DFQATT, CDR2 SNEGSKA (reference sequence). Here the CDR3 reads CSARDPRVNYNSPLHF. The CDR3 DNA is TGCAGTGCTAGAGACCCCAGAGTTAACTATAATTCACCCCTCCACTTT.

This clonotype was seen a handful of times. The rearrangement joins TRBV11-2 to TRBJ1-2, with 7 bases identical to TRBD1. V shed 1 base and J 8 bases; nucleotides not matched to a gene: 7. The germline gives CDR1 SGHAT, CDR2 FQNNGV. CDR3 length: 14 residues. The CDR3 nucleotides read TGTGCCAGCAGCTTAGCGGGACAGCCGGTGGGCTACACCTTC. Protein sequence: CASSLAGQPVGYTF.

The J gene is TRBJ2-7, the V gene TRBV20-1; 8 nucleotides align to TRBD2. The CDR3 sequence is 14 residues long. Germline V gene sequence: CDR1 DFQATT, CDR2 SNEGSKA (reference sequence). V lost 5 bases to trimming and J lost 4 bases; unmatched junction nucleotides: 10. The CDR3 protein is CSAPGTSVLYEQYF. The CDR3 DNA is TGCAGTGCTCCCGGGACTAGTGTTTTGTACGAGCAGTACTTC.

V and J are TRBV6-2 or TRBV6-3 and TRBJ2-7, with 14 bases lining up with TRBD2. The length of the CDR3 is 19 residues. Germline loops: CDR1 MNHEY, CDR2 SVGEGT. V was clipped by 2 bases and J by 5 bases; unmatched bases: 14. The CDR3 region is CASSYPPDGGTSGSNEQYF. CDR3 bases: TGTGCCAGCAGTTACCCTCCAGACGGAGGGACTAGCGGGAGTAACGAGCAGTACTTC.

The genes are TRBV29-1 and TRBJ1-2, with TRBD1 matching 8 bases. This CDR3 contains 15 residues. Germline CDR1 reads SQVTM; CDR2 reads ANQGSEA. The V segment lost 6 bases and the J segment 2 bases; nucleotides outside the gene matches: 11. In DNA form, the CDR3 reads TGCAGCGTCCAACCGGGACAGGTCTTCAACTATGGCTACACCTTC. Protein sequence: CSVQPGQVFNYGYTF.

The chain recombines TRBV11-2 with TRBJ2-4; 14 nucleotides line up with TRBD2. The CDR3 is 20 amino acids. In germline, CDR1 is SGHAT, CDR2 FQNNGV. The ends lost 6 bases at V and 0 bases at J; junction bases unmatched: 13. The CDR3 loop reads CASSSGTSGRYPLAKNIQYF. The CDR3 DNA reads TGTGCCAGCAGTTCCGGGACTAGCGGGAGATACCCGTTAGCCAAAAACATTCAGTACTTC.

This rearrangement joins TRBV27 to TRBJ2-3; 8 nucleotides align to TRBD1. The CDR3 is 14 amino acids. Per the germline V gene, CDR1 is MNHEY and CDR2 is SMNVEV (reference sequence). J gave up 2 bases and V 6 bases, and 4 bases lay outside the gene matches. CDR3 amino acids: CASRHRGATDTQYF. In nucleotides, the CDR3 is TGTGCCAGCAGACACAGGGGGGCCACAGATACGCAGTATTTT.

This clonotype turned up a few times. J is TRBJ2-1 and V is TRBV28; TRBD2 matches at 12 bases. The CDR3 has 17 residues. V lost 0 bases and J lost 2; bases outside the gene matches: 2. Germline CDR1 reads MDHEN; CDR2 reads SYDVKM. The CDR3: CASSLWTSGSAYNEQFF. The CDR3 DNA sequence: TGTGCCAGCAGTTTATGGACTAGCGGGAGTGCCTACAATGAGCAGTTCTTC. Using reference TRBV28 and TRBJ2-1 for the parts outside the CDR3, the full variable domain is DVKVTQSSRYLVKRTGEKVFLECVQDMDHENMFWYRQDPGLGLRLIYFSYDVKMKEKGDIPEGYSVSREKKERFSLILESASTNQTSMYLCASSLWTSGSAYNEQFFGPGTRLTVL.

The rearrangement joins TRBV19 to TRBJ2-7; 7 nucleotides match TRBD2. This CDR3 region has 15 residues. CDR1 and CDR2 from the germline V gene are LNHDA and SQIVND (reference sequence). The trim removed 2 bases at V and 2 bases at J, leaving 6 bases unmatched. CDR3 residues: CASSISGAPTYEQYV. In nucleotides, the CDR3 is TGTGCCAGTAGTATAAGCGGGGCTCCCACCTACGAGCAGTACGTC.

This clonotype was detected once. The chain employs TRBV3-1 and TRBJ1-1; D ambiguous. Germline CDR1 reads LGHDT; CDR2 reads YNNKEL (reference sequence). CDR3 length equals 14 residues. V lost 3 bases and J lost 1, with 9 bases in between. The CDR3 DNA reads as TGTGCCAGCAGCCACAAGAGAGAGAACACTGAAGCTTTCTTT. It is translated as CASSHKRENTEAFF.

This sequence joins TRBV19 and TRBJ2-3; D unresolved. The CDR3 is made up of 15 amino acids. Germline V lookup: CDR1 LNHDA, CDR2 SQIVND (reference sequence). V lost 5 bases, J lost 1 base, and 13 bases lay in between. Written as DNA, the CDR3 is TGTGCCAGTAGTCTGAAGGGCGGCGGCACAGATACGCAGTATTTT. Translated: CASSLKGGGTDTQYF.

This clonotype has a handful of counts. This chain uses TRBV7-2 with TRBJ2-3; D gene unclear. CDR1 is SGHTA, CDR2 FQGNSA, per germline. This CDR3 is built from 14 residues. The V end lost 1 base, the J end lost 4 bases, and 9 bases lay between the germline ends. The CDR3 spells CASSLVTKADTQYF. CDR3 nucleotide sequence: TGTGCCAGCAGCTTAGTAACTAAAGCAGATACGCAGTATTTT.

This clonotype was seen only a few times. V gene TRBV30 combines with J gene TRBJ1-5, with D tentatively TRBD1 (5 bases). Germline V CDR1 and CDR2: GTSNPN, SVGIG (reference sequence). CDR3 length equals 13 residues. The V gene lost 3 bases and the J gene lost 6 bases, with 12 bases spanning the gap. The CDR3 nucleotides are TGTGCCTGGAGCTTAGGGGAAGCTCAGCCCCAGCATTTT. Residues: CAWSLGEAQPQHF.

This clonotype has a handful of counts. The rearrangement links TRBV9 to TRBJ2-1; D possibly corresponds to TRBD2 (5 bases). The CDR3 length is 13 residues. Germline V gene data show CDR1 as SGDLS and CDR2 as YYNGEE. Between the trimmed V and J ends, which lost 2 bases and 7 bases, there was a span of 10 bases. CDR3 in amino acids: CASSVAGLNEQFF. The CDR3 DNA follows: TGTGCCAGCAGCGTTGCGGGCTTAAATGAGCAGTTCTTC.

The V gene is TRBV10-3, the J gene TRBJ1-5; D ambiguous. The germline V gene has CDR1 ENHRY and CDR2 SYGVKD. The CDR3 covers 10 residues. V lost 11 bases and J lost 2, with 4 bases in between. CDR3 sequence: CAVGNQPQHF. In nucleotides, the CDR3 is TGTGCCGTGGGCAATCAGCCCCAGCATTTT.